Listed below are T cell receptor beta chains from one sample, sequenced in a study of CD8 T cells in Susac syndrome. TCRdb re-called the immunoSEQ multiplex PCR reads with MiXCR, one entry per CDR3 protein. The table includes fewer than 85,000 distinct CDR3 sequences, approximately 94% detected once. Sequenced material: CD8+ T cells from PBMCs. These receptors all come from a human donor with Susac syndrome. CDR3s include the opening cysteine and the closing phenylalanine or tryptophan. Fields, in order: D gene, clone size, V gene, J gene, CDR3 protein. The D gene is left open where the match is weak. Size values are once, few and many counts, or a class for expanded clones, and some rows have none.

d_call: TRBD1
clone_size: .
v_call: TRBV3-1
j_call: TRBJ1-4
cdr3_aa: CASSLGQGREKLFF

d_call: .
clone_size: .
v_call: TRBV25-1
j_call: TRBJ2-3
cdr3_aa: CASSLALADTQYF

d_call: TRBD2
clone_size: .
v_call: TRBV7-2
j_call: TRBJ2-7
cdr3_aa: CASSRGTSGYEQYF

d_call: TRBD2
clone_size: .
v_call: TRBV6-1
j_call: TRBJ2-5
cdr3_aa: CASSGSGGAPKETQYF

d_call: .
clone_size: .
v_call: TRBV5-4
j_call: TRBJ2-7
cdr3_aa: CASSLIDEQYF

d_call: .
clone_size: .
v_call: TRBV21-1
j_call: TRBJ2-1
cdr3_aa: CASRWTSEGNEQFF

d_call: .
clone_size: .
v_call: TRBV7-9
j_call: TRBJ1-2
cdr3_aa: CASSSQGRDGYTF

d_call: .
clone_size: .
v_call: TRBV27
j_call: TRBJ2-5
cdr3_aa: CASSPLAAQETQYF

d_call: TRBD1
clone_size: .
v_call: TRBV11-2
j_call: TRBJ1-4
cdr3_aa: CASSPRGQINEKLFF

d_call: TRBD1
clone_size: .
v_call: TRBV7-9
j_call: TRBJ1-3
cdr3_aa: CASSPPTGNFTIYF

d_call: .
clone_size: .
v_call: TRBV18
j_call: TRBJ1-2
cdr3_aa: CASSPRDPNYGYTF

d_call: TRBD1
clone_size: .
v_call: TRBV15
j_call: TRBJ2-1
cdr3_aa: CATSRAGTAYNEQFF

d_call: TRBD1
clone_size: .
v_call: TRBV9
j_call: TRBJ1-5
cdr3_aa: CASSPQGGSNQPQHF

d_call: TRBD1
clone_size: .
v_call: TRBV7-9
j_call: TRBJ1-5
cdr3_aa: CASSQGQGVDQPQHF

d_call: .
clone_size: .
v_call: TRBV20-1
j_call: TRBJ2-2
cdr3_aa: CSARVRLGQGELFF

d_call: .
clone_size: .
v_call: TRBV27
j_call: TRBJ2-2
cdr3_aa: CASSLPAGELFF

d_call: .
clone_size: .
v_call: TRBV27
j_call: TRBJ2-1
cdr3_aa: CASSYLEAASEQFF

d_call: .
clone_size: .
v_call: TRBV19
j_call: TRBJ2-5
cdr3_aa: CASSIERGLQETQYF

d_call: .
clone_size: .
v_call: TRBV1
j_call: TRBJ1-2
cdr3_aa: CTSSYDGEGINGYTF

d_call: TRBD2
clone_size: once
v_call: TRBV5-1
j_call: TRBJ2-2
cdr3_aa: CASSDYSGVTGELFF

d_call: .
clone_size: .
v_call: TRBV2
j_call: TRBJ2-3
cdr3_aa: CASRAPDTQYF

d_call: .
clone_size: few
v_call: TRBV29-1
j_call: TRBJ2-7
cdr3_aa: CSVEGRSYEQYF

d_call: .
clone_size: .
v_call: TRBV7-9
j_call: TRBJ1-1
cdr3_aa: CASNDQGRSEAFF

d_call: .
clone_size: .
v_call: TRBV6-4
j_call: TRBJ2-7
cdr3_aa: CASSREWGNEQYF

d_call: .
clone_size: .
v_call: TRBV6-5
j_call: TRBJ1-3
cdr3_aa: CASSYSRQGTSGNTIYF

d_call: .
clone_size: .
v_call: TRBV29-1
j_call: TRBJ1-2
cdr3_aa: CSVDMRGGYTF

d_call: .
clone_size: .
v_call: TRBV6-5
j_call: TRBJ2-5
cdr3_aa: CASSPEWGAETQYF

d_call: .
clone_size: .
v_call: TRBV27
j_call: TRBJ1-2
cdr3_aa: CASSSPPGFVGGYTF

d_call: .
clone_size: .
v_call: TRBV18
j_call: TRBJ2-7
cdr3_aa: CASSPYANYEQYF

d_call: .
clone_size: .
v_call: TRBV24-1
j_call: TRBJ2-5
cdr3_aa: CATSDPRTIPLQETQYF

d_call: .
clone_size: .
v_call: TRBV20-1
j_call: TRBJ2-2
cdr3_aa: CSAFGRSNTGELFF

d_call: .
clone_size: .
v_call: TRBV28
j_call: TRBJ2-1
cdr3_aa: CASSLFGRDEQFF

d_call: TRBD1
clone_size: .
v_call: TRBV7-6
j_call: TRBJ2-1
cdr3_aa: CASSPPRQGIINEQFF

d_call: .
clone_size: .
v_call: TRBV28
j_call: TRBJ2-7
cdr3_aa: CASSPFSYEQYF

d_call: TRBD1
clone_size: .
v_call: TRBV7-8
j_call: TRBJ1-2
cdr3_aa: CASTLSSGGWGYGYTF

d_call: TRBD2
clone_size: .
v_call: TRBV20-1
j_call: TRBJ2-3
cdr3_aa: CSAQRAPREEDTQYF

d_call: TRBD1
clone_size: .
v_call: TRBV6-5
j_call: TRBJ2-7
cdr3_aa: CASSPLGQGPYEQYF

d_call: .
clone_size: few
v_call: TRBV7-9
j_call: TRBJ2-5
cdr3_aa: CASSLVGRHSQETQYF

d_call: .
clone_size: .
v_call: TRBV15
j_call: TRBJ2-3
cdr3_aa: CATSRDRSIGHSSTDTQYF

d_call: .
clone_size: .
v_call: TRBV7-3
j_call: TRBJ2-1
cdr3_aa: CASSLDGRPRLDEQFF